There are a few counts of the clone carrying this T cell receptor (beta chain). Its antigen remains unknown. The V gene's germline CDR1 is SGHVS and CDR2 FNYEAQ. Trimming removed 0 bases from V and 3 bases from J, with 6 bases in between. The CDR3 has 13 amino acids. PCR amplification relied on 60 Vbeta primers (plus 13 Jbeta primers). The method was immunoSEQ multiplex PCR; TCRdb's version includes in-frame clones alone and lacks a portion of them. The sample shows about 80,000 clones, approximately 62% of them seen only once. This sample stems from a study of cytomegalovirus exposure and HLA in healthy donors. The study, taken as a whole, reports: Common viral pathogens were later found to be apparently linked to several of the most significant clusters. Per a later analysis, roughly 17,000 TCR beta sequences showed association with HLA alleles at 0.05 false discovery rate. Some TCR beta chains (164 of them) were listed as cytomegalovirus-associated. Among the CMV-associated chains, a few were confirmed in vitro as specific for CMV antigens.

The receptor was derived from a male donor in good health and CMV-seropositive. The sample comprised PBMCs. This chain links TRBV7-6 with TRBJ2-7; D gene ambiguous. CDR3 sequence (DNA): TGTGCCAGCAGCTTAGCGCTTAGCTACGAGCAGTACTTC. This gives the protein CASSLALSYEQYF.